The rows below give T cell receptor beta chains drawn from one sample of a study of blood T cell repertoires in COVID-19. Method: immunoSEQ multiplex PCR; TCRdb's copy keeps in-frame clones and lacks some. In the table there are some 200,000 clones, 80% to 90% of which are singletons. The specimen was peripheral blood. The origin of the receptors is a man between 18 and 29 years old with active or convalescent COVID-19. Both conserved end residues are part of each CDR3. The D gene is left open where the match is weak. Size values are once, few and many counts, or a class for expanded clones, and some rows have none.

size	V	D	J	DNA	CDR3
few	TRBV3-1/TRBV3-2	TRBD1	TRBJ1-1	TGTGCCAGCAGTCAGACAGGGGGGAACACTGAAGCTTTCTTT	CASSQTGGNTEAFF
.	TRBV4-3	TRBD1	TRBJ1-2	TGCGCCAGTGCTCCTACCAGGGGGTATGGCTACACCTTC	CASAPTRGYGYTF
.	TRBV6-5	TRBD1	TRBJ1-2	TGTGCCAGCAGCCCAGGGACCGGGACAGCATATGGCTACACCTTC	CASSPGTGTAYGYTF
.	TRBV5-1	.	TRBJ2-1	TGCGCCAGCAGCTTGGTGACTACCTCCTACAATGAGCAGTTCTTC	CASSLVTTSYNEQFF
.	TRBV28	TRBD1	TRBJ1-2	TGTGCCAGCAGTTCCGACAGGGTGTATGGCTACACCTTC	CASSSDRVYGYTF
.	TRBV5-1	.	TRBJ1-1	TGCGCCAGCAGCTTGGCGCAGGGGAACACTGAAGCTTTCTTT	CASSLAQGNTEAFF
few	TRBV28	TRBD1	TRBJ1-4	TGTGCCAGCTTGTCAGGGGGCCATGAAAAACTGTTTTTT	CASLSGGHEKLFF
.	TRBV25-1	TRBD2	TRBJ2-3	TGTGCCACCAGGCGAGCGGGGGGATCAGATACGCAGTATTTT	CATRRAGGSDTQYF
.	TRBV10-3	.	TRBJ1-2	TGTGCCATCAGTGTCGAAGGAGGGAAGAGTGGCTACACCTTC	CAISVEGGKSGYTF
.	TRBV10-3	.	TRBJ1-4	TGTGCCATCAGTGAGGGACAGAAGGTTAATGAAAAACTGTTTTTT	CAISEGQKVNEKLFF